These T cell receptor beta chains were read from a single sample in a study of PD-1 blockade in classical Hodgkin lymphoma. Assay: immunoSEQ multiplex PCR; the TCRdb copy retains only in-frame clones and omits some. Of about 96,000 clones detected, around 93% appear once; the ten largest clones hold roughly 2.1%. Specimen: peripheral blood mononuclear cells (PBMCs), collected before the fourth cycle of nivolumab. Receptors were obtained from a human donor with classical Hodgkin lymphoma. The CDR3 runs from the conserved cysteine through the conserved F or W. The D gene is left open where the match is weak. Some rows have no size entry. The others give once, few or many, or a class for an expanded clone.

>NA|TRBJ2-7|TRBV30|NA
CAWMTGGTSYEQYF
TGTGCCTGGATGACAGGTGGAACTTCCTACGAGCAGTACTTC
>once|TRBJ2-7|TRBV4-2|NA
CASSQERASSYEQYF
TGTGCCAGCAGCCAAGAAAGGGCGAGCTCCTACGAGCAGTACTTC
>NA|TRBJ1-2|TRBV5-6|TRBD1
CASSLFGTGGYGYTF
TGTGCCAGCAGCTTGTTCGGGACAGGGGGCTATGGCTACACCTTC
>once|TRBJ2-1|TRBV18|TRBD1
CASSKRTGQAYNEQFF
TGTGCCAGCTCGAAGCGAACGGGACAGGCCTACAATGAGCAGTTCTTC
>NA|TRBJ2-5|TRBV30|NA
CAWSVLWERETQYF
TGTGCCTGGAGTGTCTTGTGGGAGCGGGAGACCCAGTACTTC
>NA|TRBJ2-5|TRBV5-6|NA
CASSPPGHGVETQYF
TGTGCCAGCAGCCCTCCGGGCCACGGGGTGGAGACCCAGTACTTC
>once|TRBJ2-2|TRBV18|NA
CASSPPRGSVAGELFF
TGTGCCAGCTCACCACCGCGAGGGTCTGTCGCCGGGGAGCTGTTTTTT
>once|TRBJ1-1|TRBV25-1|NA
CASSLQGWGTEAFF
TGTGCCAGCAGTCTACAGGGCTGGGGCACTGAAGCTTTCTTT
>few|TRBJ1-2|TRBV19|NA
CASSIYPRDGYGYTF
TGTGCCAGTAGTATATATCCCCGAGACGGCTATGGCTACACCTTC
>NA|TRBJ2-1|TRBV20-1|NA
CSAGQNEQFF
TGCAGTGCTGGACAGAATGAGCAGTTCTTC
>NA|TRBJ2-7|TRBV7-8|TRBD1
CASSSRRQGSNEQYF
TGTGCCAGCAGCTCCCGGAGACAGGGGAGTAACGAGCAGTACTTC
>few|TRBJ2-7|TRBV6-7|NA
CATPGDEQYF
TGTGCCACCCCAGGTGACGAGCAGTACTTC
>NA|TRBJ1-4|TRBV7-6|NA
CASSLGGEKLFF
TGTGCCAGCAGCTTAGGGGGGGAAAAACTGTTTTTT
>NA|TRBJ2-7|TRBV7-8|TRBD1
CASSRLEGQGGYEQYF
TGTGCCAGCAGCCGGTTAGAAGGACAGGGTGGCTACGAGCAGTACTTC
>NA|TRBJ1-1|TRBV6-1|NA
CASSELQGSTEAFF
TGTGCCAGCAGTGAGCTTCAGGGGAGTACTGAAGCTTTCTTT
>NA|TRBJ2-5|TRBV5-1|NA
CASSLERLQETQYF
TGCGCCAGCAGCTTGGAACGACTACAAGAGACCCAGTACTTC
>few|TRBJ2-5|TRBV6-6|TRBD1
CASSYSRGTGQETQYF
TGTGCCAGCAGTTACTCTAGAGGGACAGGACAAGAGACCCAGTACTTC
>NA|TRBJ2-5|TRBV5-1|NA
CASSHGEETQYF
TGCGCCAGCAGCCATGGCGAAGAGACCCAGTACTTC
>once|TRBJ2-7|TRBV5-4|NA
CASSLLPLGSYEQYF
TGTGCCAGCAGCTTGTTGCCCCTGGGTTCCTACGAGCAGTACTTC
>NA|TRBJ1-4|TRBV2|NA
CASSGPGQLNEKLFF
TGTGCCAGCAGTGGACCGGGACAACTTAATGAAAAACTGTTTTTT
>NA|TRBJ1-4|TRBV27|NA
CASSSGPKEKLFF
TGTGCCAGCAGTTCCGGTCCGAAGGAAAAACTGTTTTTT
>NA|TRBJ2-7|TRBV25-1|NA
CASAPPGDRAYEQYF
TGTGCCAGCGCCCCGCCCGGGGATCGTGCCTACGAGCAGTACTTC
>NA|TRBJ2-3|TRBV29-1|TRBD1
CSVDGTGTTDTQYF
TGCAGCGTTGATGGGACAGGGACCACAGATACGCAGTATTTT
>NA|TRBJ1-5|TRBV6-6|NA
CASNLRPEGNQPQHF
TGTGCCAGCAACCTTAGACCCGAGGGCAATCAGCCCCAGCATTTT
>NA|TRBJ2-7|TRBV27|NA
CASSSLSGKGRYEQYF
TGTGCCAGCAGTTCCCTCTCAGGGAAGGGGCGGTACGAGCAGTACTTC
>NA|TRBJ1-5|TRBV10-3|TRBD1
CAADTGESNQPQHF
TGTGCCGCCGACACAGGGGAAAGCAATCAGCCCCAGCATTTT
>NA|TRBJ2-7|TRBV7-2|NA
CASSVVGAQWSYEQYF
TGTGCCAGCAGCGTTGTGGGGGCGCAGTGGTCCTACGAGCAGTACTTC
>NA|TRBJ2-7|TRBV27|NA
CASSLRGGPTYEQYF
TGTGCCAGCAGTTTACGAGGTGGCCCGACCTACGAGCAGTACTTC
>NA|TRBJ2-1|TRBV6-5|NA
CASSYSSFSYNEQFF
TGTGCCAGCAGTTACAGTTCGTTTTCCTACAATGAGCAGTTCTTC
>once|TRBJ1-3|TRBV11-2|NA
CASSQTWRSSGNTIYF
TGTGCCAGCAGCCAAACGTGGAGGAGCTCTGGAAACACCATATATTTT
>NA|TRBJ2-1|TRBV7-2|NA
CASSLMITAEQFF
TGTGCCAGCAGCTTAATGATAACTGCTGAGCAGTTCTTC
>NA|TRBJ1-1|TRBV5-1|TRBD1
CASSLGRDRGTRTMNTEAFF
TGCGCCAGCAGCTTGGGTCGGGACAGAGGAACTAGAACCATGAACACTGAAGCTTTCTTT
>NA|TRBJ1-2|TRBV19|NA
CASSITGGRDGYTF
TGTGCCAGTAGTATAACGGGGGGGCGCGATGGCTACACCTTC
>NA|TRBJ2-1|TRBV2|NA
CASSVPAYNEQFF
TGTGCCAGCAGTGTTCCGGCATACAATGAGCAGTTCTTC
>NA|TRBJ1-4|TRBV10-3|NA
CAISEGQGREKLFF
TGTGCCATCAGTGAAGGGCAGGGACGTGAAAAACTGTTTTTT
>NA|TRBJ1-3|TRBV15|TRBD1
CATSRGQANSGNTIYF
TGTGCCACCAGCAGGGGACAGGCGAATTCTGGAAACACCATATATTTT
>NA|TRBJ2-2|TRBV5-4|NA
CASSSSRGAGELFF
TGTGCCAGCAGCTCTTCGAGGGGGGCCGGGGAGCTGTTTTTT
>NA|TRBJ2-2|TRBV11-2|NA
CASSLQPGQNTGELFF
TGTGCCAGCAGCTTACAGCCGGGGCAGAACACCGGGGAGCTGTTTTTT
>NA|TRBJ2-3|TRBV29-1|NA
CSGGGHLTDTQYF
TGCAGCGGTGGGGGGCATCTGACAGATACGCAGTATTTT
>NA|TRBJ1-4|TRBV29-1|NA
CSVLSQGEKLFF
TGCAGCGTACTTTCGCAGGGGGAAAAACTGTTTTTT
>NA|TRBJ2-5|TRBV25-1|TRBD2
CASSQYPGTSGTLETQYF
TGTGCCAGCAGTCAATACCCCGGGACTAGCGGGACTTTAGAGACCCAGTACTTC
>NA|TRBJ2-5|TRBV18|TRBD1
CASSAYRTGTQQETQYF
TGTGCCAGCTCAGCGTATCGGACAGGGACCCAACAAGAGACCCAGTACTTC
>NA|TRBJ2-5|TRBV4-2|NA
CASSQATGWQTQYF
TGTGCCAGCAGCCAAGCCACAGGGTGGCAGACCCAGTACTTC
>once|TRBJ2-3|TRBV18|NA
CASSPYFTSTDTQYF
TGTGCCAGCTCACCGTACTTCACTAGCACAGATACGCAGTATTTT
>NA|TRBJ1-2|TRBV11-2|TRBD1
CASSSRQGADYGYTF
TGTGCCAGCAGCTCTAGACAGGGGGCGGACTATGGCTACACCTTC
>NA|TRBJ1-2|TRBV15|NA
CATSRDIRRVYYGYTF
TGTGCCACCAGCAGAGATATTAGGAGGGTGTACTATGGCTACACCTTC
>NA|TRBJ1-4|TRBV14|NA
CASSQDQGKGEEKLFF
TGTGCCAGCAGCCAAGATCAGGGGAAGGGCGAAGAAAAACTGTTTTTT
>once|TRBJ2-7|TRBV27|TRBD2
CASSFLTSGRAEQYF
TGTGCCAGCAGTTTCTTGACTAGCGGGAGGGCCGAGCAGTACTTC
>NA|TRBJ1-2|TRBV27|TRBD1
CATSPGTGIGGYTF
TGTGCCACCAGTCCCGGGACAGGGATCGGGGGCTACACCTTC
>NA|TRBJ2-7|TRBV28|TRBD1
CASTMGQGGRVQYF
TGTGCCAGCACCATGGGACAGGGGGGAAGGGTGCAGTACTTC
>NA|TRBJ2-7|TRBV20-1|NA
CSAIRVGEQYF
TGCAGTGCTATCAGGGTAGGCGAGCAGTACTTC
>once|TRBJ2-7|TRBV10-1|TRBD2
CASSESGRKDEQYF
TGCGCCAGCAGTGAGAGCGGGAGGAAAGACGAGCAGTACTTC
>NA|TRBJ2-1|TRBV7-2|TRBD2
CASSRTLAGAYNEQFF
TGTGCCAGCAGCCGAACCCTAGCGGGCGCGTACAATGAGCAGTTCTTC
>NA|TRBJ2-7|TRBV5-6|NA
CASSPLDGTVYEQYF
TGTGCCAGCAGCCCTCTGGACGGGACCGTATACGAGCAGTACTTC
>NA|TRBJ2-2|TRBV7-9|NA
CASSLASGLTTGELFF
TGTGCCAGCAGCTTAGCCTCCGGTCTGACGACCGGGGAGCTGTTTTTT
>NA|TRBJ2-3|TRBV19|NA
CASSTYQLSTDTQYF
TGTGCCAGTAGTACCTACCAACTTAGCACAGATACGCAGTATTTT
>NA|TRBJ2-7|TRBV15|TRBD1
CATSRDRSGQIYEQYF
TGTGCCACCAGCAGAGATAGGTCGGGACAGATCTACGAGCAGTACTTC
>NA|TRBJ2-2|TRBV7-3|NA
CASSFRGSTGELFF
TGTGCCAGCAGCTTCCGGGGAAGCACCGGGGAGCTGTTTTTT
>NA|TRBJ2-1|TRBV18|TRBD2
CASSPDGAGALNEQFF
TGTGCCAGCTCACCTGACGGGGCGGGAGCTCTCAATGAGCAGTTCTTC